This record covers a single T cell receptor (beta chain). CDR3 length: 13 amino acids. Germline lookup yields CDR1 KGHSH and CDR2 LQKENI. Trimming took 1 base from V and 6 from J, leaving 8 bases between them. The data originate from a study of blood T cell repertoires in COVID-19. Study-wide background: Sites across the United States, Italy and Spain contributed samples from acute and convalescent COVID-19. PBMCs, B-cell-depleted T cells, or T cells provided the cDNA or gDNA that made up the material.

Authors' processing steps: From reference gene primer amplification, estimates of nucleated cell counts were derived. Data came from immunoSEQ multiplex PCR; TCRdb stores just in-frame clones and leaves some out. V and J calls and clone size are given by that table; D and trimming were obtained from the DNA. The repertoire holds under 450,000 clones, with 81% as singletons. Sequences were obtained from peripheral blood. The chain has TRBV18 and TRBJ2-3; D might be TRBD2 (5 bases). The receptor comes from a human donor with acute or convalescent COVID-19. The donor label of this sample is uncertain. CDR3 loop: CASSPQGGDTQYF. The CDR3 nucleotides are TGTGCCAGCTCACCACAGGGCGGGGATACGCAGTATTTT.